This TCR beta chain was identified during a study of human T cells and chemical hapten exposure (dated by TCRdb to the early 2020s). For the study in its entirety: For sensitization, 2% DPC in acetone was applied to a roughly 2 cm by roughly 2 cm area of upper inner arm skin. Libraries were pooled for sequencing, and variation in per-sample TCR yields was attributed mainly to small differences in library volumes within the pool. The patient cohort, mostly female, included alopecia areata with under or over 50% scalp involvement, alopecia totalis and alopecia universalis. Approximately 28 alopecia patients provided blood for TCR sequencing at one to four time points (pre-sensitization, 2, 6 and 24 weeks). The study tracked peripheral blood TCR repertoire changes in vivo during primary and secondary sensitization to the hapten diphenylcyclopropenone (DPC) in alopecia patients. Blood samples were taken from patients before sensitization (week 0) and at 2, 6 and about 24 weeks after DPC sensitization. Patch tests used Finn chambers with 0.01% DPC on the upper back, scored after 6 days by International Contact Dermatitis Research Group standards. Weekly therapeutic DPC doses were additionally applied to the scalp of patients throughout the roughly 23-week study period. Broad study findings and their caveats: Alopecia, a presumed autoimmune disease, was present in all patients, so the immune response of the patients might differ from that of healthy individuals. Patch test score correlated positively with the number of PT1 expanded TCRs, reaching significance at thresholds 8, 16 and 32 but not at 4. Expanded TCRs formed significantly more large CDR3 similarity clusters than pre-sensitization or healthy control sets, consistent with antigen-driven responses. DPC sensitization did not change the number of TCRs with a frequency above 1 in 1000, and there was no evidence of changes in global repertoire structure. After repeated subsampling, the strength of the expansion versus patch-test correlation and the threshold at which it became significant changed.

Details on this clonotype: Its target antigen remains unknown. There are no base qualities to consult, and no much larger clone falls within one base.

Libraries were made using RACE. The reads were generated on a NextSeq 500. Library preparation attached unique molecular identifiers to individual cDNA molecules for quantitative, reproducible TCR counting. From each blood RNA sample, both TCR alpha and TCR beta chains were sequenced. The paper's data handling went like this. The median number of TCRs per sample was approximately 98,000, ranging from roughly 20,000 to 700,000. The Decombinator software suite was used to annotate V, J and CDR3 in the TCR reads. To make PS versus PT1 abundance plots, every sample was subsampled to the same number of TCRs (28,000). Expanded TCRs were defined as absent before sensitization and observed at least eight times at the 2-week time point. TCRdb redid the processing of the public reads, applying fastp at Q25 and MiXCR, and retained in-frame beta chains. A single entry per CDR3 protein holds the most common genes and DNA from its merged rows. Clone size and V and J calls follow TCRdb, not the original study. The table for this sample lists 95,000 to 150,000 distinct CDR3 sequences; about 11% of them were counted only once. The top ten clones comprise 2% to 2.5% of the sample.

The label giving this sample's time point can be read as: patch test 3, about 24 weeks after DPC sensitization. The treatment or condition label, read with the paper, signifies: therapeutic diphenylcyclopropenone sensitization with weekly scalp DPC. At each patch-test visit, blood was drawn before the patch test was applied. Patients were eligible if aged 18 to 70, diagnosed with alopecia and judged suitable for DPC therapy, and pregnant patients were excluded. Total RNA was isolated from unfractionated whole blood collected in Tempus Blood RNA tubes. Clipping removes 2 bases from V and 8 bases from J, with 13 as the unmatched junction base count. The CDR3 spans 17 residues, from the cysteine through the phenylalanine. Of all the DNA, just the CDR3 is kept, 51 bases in frame from base 1. The germline V gene sets CDR1 to MNHEY and CDR2 to SVGEGT.

The receptor chain draws on TRBV6-2 or TRBV6-3 and TRBJ2-1; a stretch of 9 junction bases matches TRBD2. This clonotype was sampled from a woman in her forties or fifties with alopecia areata. Some clones in this sample may be carry-over from other donors' samples. The sample consisted of whole blood, taken in connection with sensitization to the hapten diphenylcyclopropenone (DPC). The DNA sequence is TGTGCCAGCAGTTACCTACCGGGACTAGCTTCCGAGGATGAGCAGTTCTTC. Translated, this is CASSYLPGLASEDEQFF.